This T cell receptor (beta chain) is drawn from a study of glioma-infiltrating T cells. Findings and limits, study-wide: Gliomas, especially low-grade, showed above-expected tissue-blood divergence; non-neoplastic patients showed below.

Comment on this clonotype: The antigen remains undetermined. One base away lies a much larger clone, so this may be a sequencing read error.

Using RNA template, CDR3s of TCR alpha and beta were amplified with iRepertoire arm-PCR. Tissue mRNA or PBMC total RNA, about 90-450 ng, went into one-step reverse transcription and amplification. TCRdb recomputed calls from the multiplex PCR reads with MiXCR, one row per CDR3 protein. This table has approximately 110,000 distinct CDR3 sequences, less than 30% appearing once. This TCR derives from a human donor with low-grade glioma or glioblastoma, undergoing nonglioma brain surgery, or in good health (not recorded which). Source material: glioma tissue, nonneoplastic brain tissue, or PBMCs (not recorded which).

Written as DNA, the CDR3 is TGCGCCAGGAGCTTGGCCTGGGACAATGAGCAGTTCTTC. Translating it yields CARSLAWDNEQFF. This chain joins TRBV5-1 and TRBJ2-1, with D uncertain. This CDR3 region has 13 residues. CDR1 and CDR2 (germline): SGHRS, YFSETQ.